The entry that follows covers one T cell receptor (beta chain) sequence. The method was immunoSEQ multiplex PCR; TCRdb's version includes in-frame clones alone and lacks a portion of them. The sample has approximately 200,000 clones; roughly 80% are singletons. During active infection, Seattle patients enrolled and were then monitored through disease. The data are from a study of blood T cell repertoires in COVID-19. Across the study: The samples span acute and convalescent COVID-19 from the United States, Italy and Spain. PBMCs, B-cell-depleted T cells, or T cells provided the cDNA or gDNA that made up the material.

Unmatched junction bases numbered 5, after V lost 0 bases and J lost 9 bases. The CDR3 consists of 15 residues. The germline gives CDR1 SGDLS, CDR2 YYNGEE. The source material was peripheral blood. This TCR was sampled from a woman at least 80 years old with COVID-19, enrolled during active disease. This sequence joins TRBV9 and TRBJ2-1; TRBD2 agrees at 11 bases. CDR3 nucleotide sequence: TGTGCCAGCAGCGTAGCACTAGCGGGAGTTACTGAGCAGTTCTTC. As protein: CASSVALAGVTEQFF.